The rows below give T cell receptor beta chains drawn from one sample of a study of cytomegalovirus exposure and HLA in healthy donors. The table came from immunoSEQ multiplex PCR; TCRdb's copy has only in-frame clones and leaves some out. The table lists about 150,000 clones, 55% to 70% of them singletons. The sample comprised PBMCs. These receptors were taken from a woman aged 55-70 years in good health and CMV-seropositive. Each CDR3 is given with its conserved first and last residue. The order of the fields is V gene, clone size, J gene, D gene, CDR3 protein, CDR3 DNA. A D gene is named only where the DNA matches it firmly. Not all rows give a size; the values are once, few, many and, for expanded clones, a class.

>TRBV7-8|NA|TRBJ2-7|TRBD2
CASSFKREVDEQYF
TGTGCCAGCAGCTTCAAGCGGGAGGTCGACGAGCAGTACTTC
>TRBV9|NA|TRBJ2-1|TRBD1
CASSTRDSIYNEQFF
TGTGCCAGCAGCACCCGGGACAGCATCTACAATGAGCAGTTCTTC
>TRBV7-2|few|TRBJ1-1|TRBD1
CASSLYYRGEAFF
TGTGCCAGCAGCCTCTACTACAGGGGGGAAGCTTTCTTT
>TRBV7-3|NA|TRBJ2-7|TRBD1
CASSLGQGAAQQYF
TGTGCCAGCAGCCTGGGACAGGGGGCCGCCCAGCAGTACTTC
>TRBV30|NA|TRBJ1-1|TRBD1
CAWKNPGQRMMNTEAFF
TGTGCCTGGAAGAACCCGGGACAGAGGATGATGAACACTGAAGCTTTCTTT
>TRBV7-2|NA|TRBJ2-6|NA
CASSWRSGANVLTF
TGTGCCAGCAGCTGGAGATCTGGGGCCAACGTCCTGACTTTC
>TRBV7-2|few|TRBJ2-4|TRBD2
CASSLLGGRAKNIQYF
TGTGCCAGCAGCTTATTGGGCGGGAGGGCCAAAAACATTCAGTACTTC
>TRBV6-5|NA|TRBJ1-1|NA
CASRRGMNTEAFF
TGTGCCAGCAGAAGGGGCATGAACACTGAAGCTTTCTTT
>TRBV28|NA|TRBJ1-3|TRBD1
CASSLRGVEGADTIYF
TGTGCCAGCAGTTTACGTGGGGTGGAGGGGGCAGACACCATATATTTT
>TRBV29-1|NA|TRBJ2-1|TRBD1
CSVEGWDRKYNEQFF
TGCAGCGTTGAGGGTTGGGACAGGAAATACAATGAGCAGTTCTTC
>TRBV4-3|once|TRBJ2-1|TRBD2
CASSQGPRDYHNEQFF
TGCGCCAGCAGCCAAGGCCCGCGGGACTACCACAATGAGCAGTTCTTC
>TRBV6-6|few|TRBJ2-1|NA
CASSYSGSNEQFF
TGTGCCAGCAGTTACAGCGGATCGAATGAGCAGTTCTTC
>TRBV7-9|NA|TRBJ2-1|NA
CASSLMSGPANEQFF
TGTGCCAGCAGCTTAATGAGCGGCCCCGCCAATGAGCAGTTCTTC
>TRBV2|once|TRBJ2-2|NA
CASSGTGEAGGFTGELFF
TGTGCCAGCAGTGGGACAGGGGAAGCGGGAGGGTTCACCGGGGAGCTGTTTTTT
>TRBV7-9|once|TRBJ1-5|NA
CASSLSRGNQPQHF
TGTGCCAGCAGCTTAAGCAGGGGCAATCAGCCCCAGCATTTT
>TRBV7-2|NA|TRBJ2-1|TRBD2
CASTPTKGLAGRKQFF
TGTGCCAGCACCCCAACCAAGGGACTAGCGGGAAGGAAGCAGTTCTTC
>TRBV9|NA|TRBJ1-2|TRBD1
CASSPSPFRGTGVGGYTF
TGTGCCAGCAGCCCATCCCCATTCAGGGGGACAGGGGTAGGGGGCTACACCTTC
>TRBV6-5|few|TRBJ1-4|TRBD1
CASRTGLQEKLFF
TGTGCCAGCAGGACAGGGCTTCAGGAAAAACTGTTTTTT
>TRBV19|NA|TRBJ2-5|TRBD2
CASMPHLAGGSETQYF
TGTGCCAGTATGCCCCATTTAGCGGGAGGATCAGAGACCCAGTACTTC
>TRBV6-5|NA|TRBJ2-1|TRBD1
CASSPWTGQVEQFF
TGTGCCAGCAGTCCCTGGACGGGACAGGTTGAGCAGTTCTTC
>TRBV7-2|NA|TRBJ2-2|TRBD2
CASRPGGGNTGELFF
TGTGCCAGCAGACCGGGGGGGGGTAACACCGGGGAGCTGTTTTTT
>TRBV14|once|TRBJ2-1|TRBD2
CASRLAGGNEQFF
TGTGCCAGCAGGCTAGCGGGAGGTAATGAGCAGTTCTTC
>TRBV6-5|NA|TRBJ2-1|TRBD1
CASSYSGQGAYNEQFF
TGTGCCAGCAGTTACAGCGGACAGGGGGCCTACAATGAGCAGTTCTTC
>TRBV4-2|few|TRBJ1-5|TRBD1
CASSQPGTGYSNQPQHF
TGTGCCAGCAGCCAACCCGGGACAGGGTATAGCAATCAGCCCCAGCATTTT
>TRBV5-6|NA|TRBJ1-3|NA
CASSRGSGNTIYF
TGTGCCAGCAGCCGGGGCTCTGGAAACACCATATATTTT
>TRBV9|NA|TRBJ2-2|TRBD2
CASSLGLAGTNTGELFF
TGTGCCAGCAGCCTTGGACTAGCGGGCACGAACACCGGGGAGCTGTTTTTT
>TRBV19|NA|TRBJ2-1|TRBD2
CASSKVGGVNEQFF
TGTGCCAGTAGTAAGGTTGGGGGGGTCAATGAGCAGTTCTTC
>TRBV28|NA|TRBJ2-1|NA
CASSSLGRYNEQFF
TGTGCCAGCAGTTCCTTGGGGCGTTACAATGAGCAGTTCTTC
>TRBV6-5|once|TRBJ2-7|NA
CASTSGGEQYF
TGTGCCAGCACCTCTGGGGGGGAGCAGTACTTC
>TRBV30|NA|TRBJ2-5|TRBD1
CAWQGVETQYF
TGTGCCTGGCAGGGGGTGGAGACCCAGTACTTC
>TRBV19|NA|TRBJ1-5|NA
CASTPIRGGGSNQPQHF
TGTGCCAGTACCCCGATCCGGGGAGGGGGTAGCAATCAGCCCCAGCATTTT
>TRBV28|few|TRBJ2-1|NA
CASSFGGTGNEQFF
TGTGCCAGCAGTTTTGGAGGGACGGGAAATGAGCAGTTCTTC
>TRBV5-8|once|TRBJ1-6|NA
CASSSGTSFNSPLHF
TGTGCCAGCAGCTCGGGGACATCTTTCAATTCACCCCTCCACTTT
>TRBV30|NA|TRBJ2-7|NA
CAWSSRLAARYEQYF
TGTGCCTGGAGCTCCCGTTTGGCAGCGCGTTACGAGCAGTACTTC
>TRBV28|NA|TRBJ2-7|TRBD2
CASSPPVGGGGYEQYF
TGTGCCAGCAGTCCCCCAGTCGGGGGGGGCGGCTACGAGCAGTACTTC
>TRBV6-5|NA|TRBJ2-7|TRBD1
CASSYDGQGDVYEQYF
TGTGCCAGCAGTTACGATGGACAGGGGGATGTATACGAGCAGTACTTC
>TRBV7-9|NA|TRBJ1-1|NA
CASSFAGNTEAFF
TGTGCCAGCAGCTTCGCGGGGAACACTGAAGCTTTCTTT
>TRBV5-5|few|TRBJ2-1|NA
CASSPGPNNEQFF
TGTGCCAGCAGCCCAGGGCCAAACAATGAGCAGTTCTTC
>TRBV6-5|NA|TRBJ1-1|NA
CASSYSRSRGNTEAFF
TGTGCCAGCAGTTACTCGAGGTCAAGGGGGAACACTGAAGCTTTCTTT
>TRBV11-1|NA|TRBJ2-7|TRBD2
CASSAGTSSYEQYF
TGTGCCAGCAGCGCCGGGACTAGTTCCTACGAGCAGTACTTC
>TRBV7-2|NA|TRBJ2-1|NA
CASSFQQGYNEQFF
TGTGCCAGCAGCTTTCAGCAGGGATACAATGAGCAGTTCTTC
>TRBV2|once|TRBJ2-7|TRBD1
CATGTGIGEQYF
TGTGCCACCGGGACAGGGATAGGCGAGCAGTACTTC
>TRBV7-2|NA|TRBJ2-5|TRBD2
CASSSQGTSGGGETQYF
TGTGCCAGCAGCTCACAGGGGACTAGCGGAGGAGGGGAGACCCAGTACTTC
>TRBV5-1|NA|TRBJ2-7|TRBD2
CASSFPTSGILYEQYF
TGCGCCAGCAGCTTCCCGACTAGCGGGATACTCTACGAGCAGTACTTC
>TRBV6-1|NA|TRBJ2-2|TRBD1
CASSWTGTNTGELFF
TGTGCCAGCAGCTGGACAGGGACAAACACCGGGGAGCTGTTTTTT
>TRBV28|NA|TRBJ1-2|TRBD1
CASSPYPGQAGGYTF
TGTGCCAGCAGTCCTTACCCCGGACAGGCTGGAGGCTACACCTTC
>TRBV9|few|TRBJ2-3|TRBD2
CASSVEVAGGGTDTQYF
TGTGCCAGCAGCGTAGAAGTAGCGGGAGGGGGAACAGATACGCAGTATTTT
>TRBV28|NA|TRBJ1-2|TRBD1
CASAAGGNYGYTF
TGTGCCAGCGCGGCAGGGGGTAACTATGGCTACACCTTC
>TRBV7-8|NA|TRBJ1-1|NA
CASSPRERMNTEAFF
TGTGCCAGCAGCCCACGGGAGAGAATGAACACTGAAGCTTTCTTT
>TRBV7-9|NA|TRBJ2-3|TRBD1
CASSSDRAGTTSTDTQYF
TGTGCCAGCAGCTCGGACAGGGCGGGGACGACTAGCACAGATACGCAGTATTTT
>TRBV4-1|NA|TRBJ2-7|TRBD2
CASSLAGGSYEQYF
TGCGCCAGCAGCCTAGCGGGAGGCTCCTACGAGCAGTACTTC
>TRBV30|few|TRBJ1-1|NA
CAWGPKGGGRRGFF
TGTGCCTGGGGCCCTAAGGGAGGGGGGCGACGAGGTTTCTTT
>TRBV18|NA|TRBJ2-3|TRBD1
CASSPSQGAGDTQYF
TGTGCCAGCTCACCAAGTCAGGGGGCAGGAGATACGCAGTATTTT
>TRBV7-3|NA|TRBJ2-1|NA
CASSFSKAGGYNEQFF
TGTGCCAGCAGCTTTTCTAAAGCGGGCGGTTACAATGAGCAGTTCTTC